The 11 T cell receptor beta chains below were found in one sample sequenced in a study of Graves' ophthalmopathy and Graves' hyperthyroidism. The TCR beta CDR3 regions underwent amplification from RNA transcripts. The first-round RT-PCR employed HTBI primers together with the Qiagen OneStep RT-PCR kit. A multiplex PCR was then performed as the second round. TCRdb called the multiplex PCR reads again in MiXCR, with one record for every CDR3 protein. This repertoire shows 200,000 to 250,000 distinct CDR3 sequences, around 42% found once; its top ten account for about 45%. The specimen was peripheral blood. All receptors derive from an adult man with Graves' ophthalmopathy.

This clonotype was recorded a few times. The chain combines TRBV7-3 with TRBJ1-5; TRBD1 is a possible D gene (5 bases). The CDR3 totals 14 residues. Trimming stripped 5 bases from V and 1 base from J, with 9 bases between. Germline values: CDR1 SGHTA, CDR2 FQGTGA. DNA of the CDR3: TGTGCCAGCAGCGGTCGGGACAGCAATCAGCCCCAGCATTTT. Its translation is CASSGRDSNQPQHF. Filled out from reference TRBV7-3 and TRBJ1-5, the complete variable domain reads GAGVSQTPSNKVTEKGKYVELRCDPISGHTALYWYRQSLGQGPEFLIYFQGTGAADDSGLPNDRFFAVRPEGSVSTLKIQRTERGDSAVYLCASSGRDSNQPQHFGDGTRLSIL.

The table lists this clonotype with a few counts. This chain connects TRBV2 to TRBJ1-5; D perhaps matches TRBD1 (5 bases). The germline CDR1 and CDR2 sequences are SNHLY and FYNNEI. This CDR3 region has 13 residues. Trimming took 8 bases from V and 0 from J, leaving 8 bases between them. CDR3 residues: CASCGGSNQPQHF. The DNA for the CDR3 is TGTGCCAGCTGCGGGGGTAGCAATCAGCCCCAGCATTTT.

This clonotype was observed a handful of times. The chain couples TRBV15 to TRBJ2-7; D remains ambiguous. The CDR3 contains 16 residues. V lost 0 bases and J 6 bases, leaving 18 bases between the germline ends. CDR1 and CDR2 (germline): LNHNV, YYDKDF (reference sequence). The CDR3 reads CATSRDITGALSEQYF. As DNA, the CDR3 is TGTGCCACCAGCAGAGATATTACTGGAGCTCTAAGCGAGCAGTACTTC.

Here the CDR3 DNA reads TGTGCCATCGAGTTGGACGGAACCTACGAGCAGTACTTC. As protein: CAIELDGTYEQYF. The chain couples TRBV10-3 to TRBJ2-7; D is unclear. Trimming shortened V by 8 bases and J by 2 bases, and 13 bases separated the two germline ends. The CDR3 totals 13 residues. Looked up from germline, CDR1 is ENHRY and CDR2 is SYGVKD.

Notes on this clonotype: One base away lies a much larger clone, so this may be a sequencing read error. The chain carries TRBV20-1 and TRBJ1-6; possible D gene TRBD1, 5 bases. Per the germline V gene, CDR1 is DFQATT and CDR2 is SNEGSKA (reference sequence). V dropped 0 bases and J dropped 10 bases, with 16 bases sitting between them. The CDR3 runs 15 residues. For the CDR3, the DNA is TGCAGTGCTAGAGATCGGGGCAGGCTCGAGTCACCCCTCCACTTT. Translating gives CSARDRGRLESPLHF.

This clonotype was counted ten times or more. The gene calls are TRBV12-3 or TRBV12-4 and TRBJ2-7; no firm D call. The CDR3 is made up of 11 amino acids. Between the trimmed V and J ends, which lost 1 base and 6 bases, there was a span of 4 bases. CDR3 protein: CASSLGGEQYF. CDR3 DNA sequence: TGTGCCAGCAGTTTAGGCGGCGAGCAGTACTTC.

This clonotype showed up just once. The chain carries TRBV4-2 and TRBJ2-7; 9 bases fit TRBD2. From germline, CDR1 is LGHNA and CDR2 YNFKEQ. The J segment lost 5 bases and the V segment lost 4 bases, leaving 6 bases of the junction unmatched. The length of the CDR3 is 14 residues. Here the CDR3 DNA reads TGTGCCAGCAGCCGCGGGGGGGGTTCCCACGAGCAGTACTTC. Its protein product is CASSRGGGSHEQYF.

The V and J genes are TRBV15 and TRBJ2-2; a possible D gene is TRBD2 (5 bases). Deletions cut 0 bases from V and 5 bases from J, with 16 bases between. Germline lookup yields CDR1 LNHNV and CDR2 YYDKDF (reference sequence). CDR3 size: 17 residues. The CDR3, as DNA: TGTGCCACCAGCAGAGATGAGAGGGTTATACAGACCGGGGAGCTGTTTTTT. This sequence encodes CATSRDERVIQTGELFF.

This clonotype was seen many times. This chain uses TRBV7-6 with TRBJ2-2; possibly TRBD1 for D (6 bases). The CDR3 consists of 14 residues. Germline V gene sequence: CDR1 SGHVS, CDR2 FNYEAQ. Trimming left V 5 bases short and J 4 bases short, with 11 bases between. Here the CDR3 reads CASSVTGTTGELFF. CDR3 DNA sequence: TGTGCCAGCAGCGTTACAGGGACCACCGGGGAGCTGTTTTTT.

The gene calls are TRBV7-9 and TRBJ2-7; possible D gene TRBD1, 6 bases. Per germline, CDR1 SEHNR and CDR2 FQNEAQ (reference sequence). The CDR3 spans 13 residues. Trimming cost V 5 bases and J 5 bases, with 13 bases left between them. The CDR3 DNA reads TGTGCCAGCAGCGATAAATACAGGGACGAGCAGTACTTC. Its protein product is CASSDKYRDEQYF.

This clonotype was detected only a few times. The chain is built from TRBV12-3 or TRBV12-4 and TRBJ1-2; tentatively, D is TRBD1 (5 bases). The CDR3 extends over 13 amino acids. The V gene lost 6 bases and the J gene lost 8 bases, with 16 bases spanning the gap. The CDR3 region has the DNA TGTGCCAGCAGCACCTCAGGGACCTTCGGCTACACCTTC. Translating gives CASSTSGTFGYTF.